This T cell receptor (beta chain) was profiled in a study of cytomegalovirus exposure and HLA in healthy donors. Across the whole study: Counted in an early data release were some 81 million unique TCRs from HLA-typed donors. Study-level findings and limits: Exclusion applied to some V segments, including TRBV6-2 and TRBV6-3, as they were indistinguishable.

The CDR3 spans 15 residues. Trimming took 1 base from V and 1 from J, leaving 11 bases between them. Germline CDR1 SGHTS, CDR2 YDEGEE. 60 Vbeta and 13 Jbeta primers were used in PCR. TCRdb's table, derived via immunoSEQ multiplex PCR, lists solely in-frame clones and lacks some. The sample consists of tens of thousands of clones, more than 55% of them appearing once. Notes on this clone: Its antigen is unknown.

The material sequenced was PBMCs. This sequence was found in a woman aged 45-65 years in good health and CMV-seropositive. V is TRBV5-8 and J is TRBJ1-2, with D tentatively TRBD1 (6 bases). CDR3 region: CASSLRTENNYGYTF. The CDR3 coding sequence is TGTGCCAGCAGCTTGAGGACAGAGAATAACTATGGCTACACCTTC.